This T cell receptor (beta chain) was found in a study of identical twins listed by TCRdb under 2016. Concerning the study at large: To test whether fetal clonotypes persist, the study used deep sequencing on TCR alpha and beta repertoires from monozygotic twins, unrelated adults of various ages, and cord blood. To rule out contamination, replicate twin experiments were performed at different times with different library preparation protocols.

The CDR3 contains 11 residues, cysteine and phenylalanine counted. Only CDR3 DNA remains: 33 bases, in frame from the first base. In the germline V gene (reference sequence), CDR1 corresponds to MNHNY and CDR2 to SVGAGI. The junction shows trimming of 8 bases on V and 5 bases on J, plus 9 bases between the germline ends. This clonotype has more than one count but fewer than ten. This receptor's antigen is unknown. No base qualities exist here, and no much larger clone lies one base off it. Receptor amplification or capture employed 5' RACE. Sequencing instrument: Illumina HiSeq 2000. Template switching added a universal primer binding site, and the final cDNA carried a unique molecular identifier that allowed TCR cDNA molecules to be counted accurately. First-strand cDNA for TCR alpha and beta chains was synthesized from specific primers in the conserved constant-segment region. Each cDNA library was double barcoded, with a SMART-Mk sample barcode plus Illumina barcodes, to control for contamination. TruSeq adapter sequences along with Illumina sample barcodes were introduced in two successive PCR steps. TCR alpha and beta cDNA libraries were sequenced on the Illumina HiSeq platform with custom primers. Per the source publication's procedure: MiGEC processed the raw reads to extract unique molecular identifiers, while MiXCR was used to determine the CDR3 positions. Recombination models were inferred per individual with the repgenHMM and IGoR tools using an EM algorithm. The tcR package in R was used for shared clonotype analysis, with sharing normalized by the product of cloneset sizes. To study raw recombination free of thymic and clonal selection effects, out-of-frame nonproductive sequences were analyzed. In-frame beta chains were kept once TCRdb had trimmed the public reads at Q25 with fastp and called clones with MiXCR. Every CDR3 protein is listed once, alongside the most common genes and DNA of its rows. The V and J calls shown here were made by TCRdb, not taken from the authors' results. Counted in this sample were under 300,000 distinct CDR3 sequences; about 13% of them appeared once. Clones ranked in the top ten supply around 4% of the sample.

Beyond this particular receptor, the publication reports: A weaker excess of twin sharing was found in beta out-of-frame sequences because the signal-to-noise ratio was lowered by fewer shared sequences. Because the same donors could not be followed over many years, the conclusions depended on cross-sectional statistical analysis. Out-of-frame TCR alpha sharing in monozygotic twins was systematically underestimated by recombination models, whereas sharing between unrelated individuals was in agreement with the recombination models. Invariant T cells such as MAIT and iNKT could partly confound zero-insertion analyses, though diverse VJ usage argued against this for most clonotypes. Abundant cord blood beta clonotypes had fewer insertions, young adult naive repertoires showed a similar but weaker trend, and memory repertoires showed no such trend. Compared with coincidental sharing between unrelated individuals, out-of-frame TCR alpha sequences shared between twins showed an excess of sequences with low generation probability.

All donors were healthy Caucasians. Three pairs of female monozygotic twins, all aged roughly 18 to 29 years, were included in the twin cohort. Using Miltenyi CD45RO+ enrichment and human naive T-cell isolation kits, memory (CD45RO+) and naive T cells were isolated from PBMC. The data also belong to a second study, concerning yellow fever vaccine responses in identical twins. That second report states: According to the authors, the vaccine-induced T cell response in identical twins seemed to be partly convergent and partly specific to each individual. In the study, vaccine-responding T cell clones were precisely tracked in identical twins.

Sequencing used memory (CD45RO+) T cells sorted from blood. This specimen's cell subset or site label, per the study, means: CD45RO+ enriched T cells. The sequence was collected from a woman under 30 in good health. This chain is built from TRBV6-6 and TRBJ2-5, with no reliable assignment of the D segment. The DNA sequence is TGTGCCAGCGGAGCCTCGGAGACCCAGTACTTC. Translated, it reads CASGASETQYF.